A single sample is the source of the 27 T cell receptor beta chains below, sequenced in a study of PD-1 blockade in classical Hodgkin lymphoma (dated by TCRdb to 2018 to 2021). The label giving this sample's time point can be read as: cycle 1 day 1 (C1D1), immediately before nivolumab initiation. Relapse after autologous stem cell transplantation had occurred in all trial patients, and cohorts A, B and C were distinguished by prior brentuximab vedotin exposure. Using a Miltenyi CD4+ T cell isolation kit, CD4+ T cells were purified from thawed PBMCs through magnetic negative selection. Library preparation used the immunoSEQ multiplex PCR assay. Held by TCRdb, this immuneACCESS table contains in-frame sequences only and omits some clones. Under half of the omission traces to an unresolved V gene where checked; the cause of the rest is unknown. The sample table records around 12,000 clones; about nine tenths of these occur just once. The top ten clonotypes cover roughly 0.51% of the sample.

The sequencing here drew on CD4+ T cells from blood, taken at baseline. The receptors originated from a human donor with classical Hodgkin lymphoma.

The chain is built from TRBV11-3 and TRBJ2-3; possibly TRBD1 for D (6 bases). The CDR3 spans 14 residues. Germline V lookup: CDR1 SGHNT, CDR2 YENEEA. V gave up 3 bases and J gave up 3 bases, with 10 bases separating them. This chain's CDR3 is CASSLGRGTDTQYF. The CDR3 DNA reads TGTGCCAGCAGCTTGGGAAGGGGGACAGATACGCAGTATTTT.

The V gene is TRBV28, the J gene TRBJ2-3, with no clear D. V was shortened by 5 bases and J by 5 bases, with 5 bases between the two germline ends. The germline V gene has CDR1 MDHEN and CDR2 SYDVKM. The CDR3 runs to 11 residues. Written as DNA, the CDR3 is TGTGCCAGCAGTGCCCGAGATACGCAGTATTTT. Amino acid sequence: CASSARDTQYF. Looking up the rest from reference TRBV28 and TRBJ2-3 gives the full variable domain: DVKVTQSSRYLVKRTGEKVFLECVQDMDHENMFWYRQDPGLGLRLIYFSYDVKMKEKGDIPEGYSVSREKKERFSLILESASTNQTSMYLCASSARDTQYFGPGTRLTVL.

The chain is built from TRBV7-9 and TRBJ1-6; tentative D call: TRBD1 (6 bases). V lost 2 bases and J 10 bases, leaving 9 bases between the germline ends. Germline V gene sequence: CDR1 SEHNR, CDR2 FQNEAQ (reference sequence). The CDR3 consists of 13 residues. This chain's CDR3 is CASSLMGQSPLHF. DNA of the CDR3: TGTGCCAGCAGCTTAATGGGACAATCACCCCTCCACTTT.

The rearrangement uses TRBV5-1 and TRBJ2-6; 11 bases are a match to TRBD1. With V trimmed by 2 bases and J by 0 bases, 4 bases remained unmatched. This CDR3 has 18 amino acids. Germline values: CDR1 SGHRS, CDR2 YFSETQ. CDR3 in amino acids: CASSFGTGGSSGANVLTF. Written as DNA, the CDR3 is TGCGCCAGCAGCTTTGGGACAGGGGGTAGCTCTGGGGCCAACGTCCTGACTTTC.

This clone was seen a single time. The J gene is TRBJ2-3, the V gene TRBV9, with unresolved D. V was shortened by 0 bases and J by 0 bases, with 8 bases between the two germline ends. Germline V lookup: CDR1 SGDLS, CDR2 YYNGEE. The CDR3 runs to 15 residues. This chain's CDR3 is CASSVGGVSTDTQYF. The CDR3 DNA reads TGTGCCAGCAGCGTAGGTGGGGTTAGCACAGATACGCAGTATTTT.

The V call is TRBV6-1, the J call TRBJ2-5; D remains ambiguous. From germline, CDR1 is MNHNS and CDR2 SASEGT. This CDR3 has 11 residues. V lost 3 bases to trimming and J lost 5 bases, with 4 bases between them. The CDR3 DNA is TGTGCCAGCAGTGAGGTGGAGACCCAGTACTTC. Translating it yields CASSEVETQYF.

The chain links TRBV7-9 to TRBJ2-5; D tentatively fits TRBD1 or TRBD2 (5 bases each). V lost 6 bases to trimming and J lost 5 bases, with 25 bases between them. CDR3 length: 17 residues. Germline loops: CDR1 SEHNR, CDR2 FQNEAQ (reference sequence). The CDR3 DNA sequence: TGTGCCAGCAGAGGGAGAGAGGGTTGGGACCTACGGGAGACCCAGTACTTC. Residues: CASRGREGWDLRETQYF.

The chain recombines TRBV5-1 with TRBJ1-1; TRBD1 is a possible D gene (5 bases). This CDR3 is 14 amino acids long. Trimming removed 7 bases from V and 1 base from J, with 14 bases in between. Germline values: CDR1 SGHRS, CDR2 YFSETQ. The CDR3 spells CASQRGEPNTEAFF. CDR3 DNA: TGCGCCAGCCAAAGAGGGGAACCGAACACTGAAGCTTTCTTT. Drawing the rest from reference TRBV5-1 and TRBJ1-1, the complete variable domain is KAGVTQTPRYLIKTRGQQVTLSCSPISGHRSVSWYQQTPGQGLQFLFEYFSETQRNKGNFPGRFSGRQFSNSRSEMNVSTLELGDSALYLCASQRGEPNTEAFFGQGTRLTVV.

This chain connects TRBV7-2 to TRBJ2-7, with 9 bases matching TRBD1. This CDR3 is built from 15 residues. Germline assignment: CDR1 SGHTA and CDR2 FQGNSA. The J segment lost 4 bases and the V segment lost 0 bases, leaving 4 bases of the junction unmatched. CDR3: CASSLAGQGIYEQYF. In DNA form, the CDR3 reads TGTGCCAGCAGCTTAGCGGGACAGGGCATTTACGAGCAGTACTTC. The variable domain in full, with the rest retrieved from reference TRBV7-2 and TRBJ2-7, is GAGVSQSPSNKVTEKGKDVELRCDPISGHTALYWYRQSLGQGLEFLIYFQGNSAPDKSGLPSDRFSAERTGGSVSTLTIQRTQQEDSAVYLCASSLAGQGIYEQYFGPGTRLTVT.

The CDR3 nucleotides read TGTGCCAGCAACACTCGGGCGGGAGGAGAGACCCAGTACTTC. This gives the protein CASNTRAGGETQYF. The chain employs TRBV7-2 and TRBJ2-5; 8 bases map to TRBD2. V was clipped by 7 bases and J by 4 bases; unmatched bases: 8. The CDR3 extends over 14 amino acids. Germline CDR1 SGHTA, CDR2 FQGNSA.

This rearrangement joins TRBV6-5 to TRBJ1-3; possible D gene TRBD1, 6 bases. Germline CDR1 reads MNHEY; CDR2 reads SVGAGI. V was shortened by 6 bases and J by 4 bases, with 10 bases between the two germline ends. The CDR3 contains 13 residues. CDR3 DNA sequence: TGTGCCAGCAGCGCAGGGGCAGGAAACACCATATATTTT. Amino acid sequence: CASSAGAGNTIYF.

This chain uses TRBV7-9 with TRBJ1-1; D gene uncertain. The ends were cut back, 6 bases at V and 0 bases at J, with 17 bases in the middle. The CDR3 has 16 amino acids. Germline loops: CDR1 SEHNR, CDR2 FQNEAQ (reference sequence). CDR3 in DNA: TGTGCCAGCAGTCCAGTGGTGGCGTTCATGAACACTGAAGCTTTCTTT. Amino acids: CASSPVVAFMNTEAFF.

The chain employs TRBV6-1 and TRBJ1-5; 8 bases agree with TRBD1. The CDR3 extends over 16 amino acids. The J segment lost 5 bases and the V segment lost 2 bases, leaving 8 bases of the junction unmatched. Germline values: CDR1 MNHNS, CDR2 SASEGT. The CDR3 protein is CASSESGRGPDQPQHF. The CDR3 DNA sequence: TGTGCCAGCAGTGAATCGGGCAGGGGGCCAGATCAGCCCCAGCATTTT.

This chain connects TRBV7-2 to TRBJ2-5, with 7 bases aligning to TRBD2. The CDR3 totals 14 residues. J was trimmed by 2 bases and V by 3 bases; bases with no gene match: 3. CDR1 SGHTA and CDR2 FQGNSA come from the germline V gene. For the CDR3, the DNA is TGTGCCAGCAGCTTTATCGGGAGGCAAGAGACCCAGTACTTC. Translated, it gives CASSFIGRQETQYF.

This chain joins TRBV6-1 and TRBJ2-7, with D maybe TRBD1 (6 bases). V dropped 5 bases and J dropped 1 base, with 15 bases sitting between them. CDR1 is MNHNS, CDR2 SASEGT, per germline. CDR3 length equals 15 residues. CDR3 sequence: CASSSTGVISYEQYF. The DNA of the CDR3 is TGTGCCAGCAGTTCGACAGGCGTAATATCCTACGAGCAGTACTTC.

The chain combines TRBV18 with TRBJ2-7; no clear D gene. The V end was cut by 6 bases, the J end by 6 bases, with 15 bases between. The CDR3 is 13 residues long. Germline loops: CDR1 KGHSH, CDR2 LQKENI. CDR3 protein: CASSRDVRSEQYF. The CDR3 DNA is TGTGCCAGCTCCCGTGACGTGCGGTCCGAGCAGTACTTC.

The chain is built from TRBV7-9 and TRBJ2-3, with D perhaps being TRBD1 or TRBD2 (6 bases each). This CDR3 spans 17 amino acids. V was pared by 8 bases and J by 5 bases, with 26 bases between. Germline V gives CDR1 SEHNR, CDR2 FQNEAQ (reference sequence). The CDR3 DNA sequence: TGTGCCAGCCAAGGGGGGTGGCAGGGTCCCACGCGAGATACGCAGTATTTT. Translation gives CASQGGWQGPTRDTQYF.

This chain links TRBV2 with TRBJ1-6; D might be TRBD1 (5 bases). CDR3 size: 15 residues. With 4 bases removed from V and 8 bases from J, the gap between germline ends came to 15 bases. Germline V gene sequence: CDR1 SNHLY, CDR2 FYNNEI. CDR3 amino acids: CASSGGGTLYSPLHF. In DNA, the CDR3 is TGTGCCAGCAGTGGAGGTGGGACCTTGTATTCACCCCTCCACTTT.

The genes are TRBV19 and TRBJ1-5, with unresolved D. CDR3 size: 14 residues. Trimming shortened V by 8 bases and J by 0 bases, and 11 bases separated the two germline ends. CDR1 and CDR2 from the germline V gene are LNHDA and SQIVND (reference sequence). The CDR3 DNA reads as TGTGCCAGTTGGGCAGGTTATAGCAATCAGCCCCAGCATTTT. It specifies CASWAGYSNQPQHF.

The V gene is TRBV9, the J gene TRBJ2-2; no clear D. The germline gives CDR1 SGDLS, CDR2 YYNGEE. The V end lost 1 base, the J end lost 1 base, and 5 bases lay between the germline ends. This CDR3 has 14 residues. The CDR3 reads CASSVTQNTGELFF. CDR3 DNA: TGTGCCAGCAGCGTAACCCAGAACACCGGGGAGCTGTTTTTT.

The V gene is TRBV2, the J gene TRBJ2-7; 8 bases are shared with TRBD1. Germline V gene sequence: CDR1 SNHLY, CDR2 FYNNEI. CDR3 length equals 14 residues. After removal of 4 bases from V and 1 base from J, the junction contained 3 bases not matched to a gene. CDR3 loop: CASSGTGLSYEQYF. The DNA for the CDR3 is TGTGCCAGCAGTGGGACAGGGCTTTCCTACGAGCAGTACTTC. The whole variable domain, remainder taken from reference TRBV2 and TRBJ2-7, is EPEVTQTPSHQVTQMGQEVILRCVPISNHLYFYWYRQILGQKVEFLVSFYNNEISEKSEIFDDQFSVERPDGSNFTLKIRSTKLEDSAMYFCASSGTGLSYEQYFGPGTRLTVT.

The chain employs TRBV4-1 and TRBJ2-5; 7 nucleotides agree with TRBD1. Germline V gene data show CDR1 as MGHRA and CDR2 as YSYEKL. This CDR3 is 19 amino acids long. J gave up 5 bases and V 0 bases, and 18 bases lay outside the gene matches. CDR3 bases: TGCGCCAGCAGCCAAGATACTCTCCCAACAGGGGAGTCCGTGGAGACCCAGTACTTC. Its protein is CASSQDTLPTGESVETQYF.

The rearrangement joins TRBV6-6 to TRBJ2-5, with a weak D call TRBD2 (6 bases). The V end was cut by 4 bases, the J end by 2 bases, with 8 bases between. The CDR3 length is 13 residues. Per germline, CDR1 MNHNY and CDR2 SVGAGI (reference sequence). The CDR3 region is CASSWGTQETQYF. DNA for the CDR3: TGTGCCAGCAGTTGGGGGACTCAAGAGACCCAGTACTTC.

The CDR3 DNA sequence: TGTGCCAGTAGTATAGCGGGGGGGCCCTATGAGCAGTTCTTC. Protein sequence: CASSIAGGPYEQFF. The chain couples TRBV19 to TRBJ2-1; 8 bases agree with TRBD2. The CDR3 spans 14 residues. Germline V CDR1 and CDR2: LNHDA, SQIVND (reference sequence). V lost 1 base and J lost 8; bases outside the gene matches: 4.

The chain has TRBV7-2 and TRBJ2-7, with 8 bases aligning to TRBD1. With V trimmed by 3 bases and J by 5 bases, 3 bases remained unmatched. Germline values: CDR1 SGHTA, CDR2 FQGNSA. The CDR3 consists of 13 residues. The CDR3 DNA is TGTGCCAGCAGCTTGGACAGGGAGGACGAGCAGTACTTC. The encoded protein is CASSLDREDEQYF.

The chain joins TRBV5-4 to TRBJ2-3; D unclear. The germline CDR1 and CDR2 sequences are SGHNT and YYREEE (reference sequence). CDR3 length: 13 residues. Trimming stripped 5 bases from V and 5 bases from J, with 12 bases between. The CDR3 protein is CASSPGFGDTQYF. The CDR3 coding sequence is TGTGCCAGCAGTCCTGGATTCGGAGATACGCAGTATTTT.

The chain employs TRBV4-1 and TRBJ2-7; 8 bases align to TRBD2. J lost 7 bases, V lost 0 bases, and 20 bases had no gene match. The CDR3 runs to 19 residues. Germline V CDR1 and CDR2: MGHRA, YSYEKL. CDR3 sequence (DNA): TGCGCCAGCAGCCAAGACAGGGTTGCGTTAGCGGGACCTACAGGGGAGCAGTACTTC. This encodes CASSQDRVALAGPTGEQYF.